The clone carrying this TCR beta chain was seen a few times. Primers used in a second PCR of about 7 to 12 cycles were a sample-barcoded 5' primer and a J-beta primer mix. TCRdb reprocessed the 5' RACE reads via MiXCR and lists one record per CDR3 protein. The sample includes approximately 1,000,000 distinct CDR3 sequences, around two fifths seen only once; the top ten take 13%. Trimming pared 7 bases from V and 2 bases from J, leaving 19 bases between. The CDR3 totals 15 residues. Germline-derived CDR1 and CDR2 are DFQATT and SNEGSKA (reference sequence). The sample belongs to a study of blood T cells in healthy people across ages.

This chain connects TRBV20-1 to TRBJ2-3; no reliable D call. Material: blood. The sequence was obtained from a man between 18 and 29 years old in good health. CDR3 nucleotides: TGCAGTGGCGCGTCCGGCTACCTCAACACAGATACGCAGTATTTT. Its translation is CSGASGYLNTDTQYF.